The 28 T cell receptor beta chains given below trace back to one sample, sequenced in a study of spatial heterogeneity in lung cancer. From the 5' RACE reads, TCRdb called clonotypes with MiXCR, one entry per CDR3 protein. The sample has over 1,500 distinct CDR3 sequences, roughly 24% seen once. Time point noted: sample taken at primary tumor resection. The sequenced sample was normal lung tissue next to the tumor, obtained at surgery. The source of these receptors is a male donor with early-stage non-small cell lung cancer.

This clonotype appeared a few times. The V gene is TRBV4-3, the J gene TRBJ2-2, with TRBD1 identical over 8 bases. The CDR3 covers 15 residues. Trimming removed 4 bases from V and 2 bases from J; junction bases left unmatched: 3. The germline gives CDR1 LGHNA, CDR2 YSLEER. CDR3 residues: CASSPGQGNTGELFF. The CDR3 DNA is TGCGCCAGCAGCCCTGGACAGGGAAACACCGGGGAGCTGTTTTTT.

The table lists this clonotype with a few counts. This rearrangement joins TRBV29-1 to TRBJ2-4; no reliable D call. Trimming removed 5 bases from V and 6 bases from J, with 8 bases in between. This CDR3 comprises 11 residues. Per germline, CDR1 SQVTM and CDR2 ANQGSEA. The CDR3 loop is CSVYGPNIQYF. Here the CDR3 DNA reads TGCAGCGTTTATGGCCCAAACATTCAGTACTTC.

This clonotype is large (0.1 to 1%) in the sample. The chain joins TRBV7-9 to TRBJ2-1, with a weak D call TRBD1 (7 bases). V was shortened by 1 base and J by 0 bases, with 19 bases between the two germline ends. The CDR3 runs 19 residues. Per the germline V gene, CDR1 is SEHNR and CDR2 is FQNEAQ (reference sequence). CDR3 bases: TGTGCCAGCAGCTTAGTACGGGGGCGGGACAGAAGCTCCTACAATGAGCAGTTCTTC. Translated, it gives CASSLVRGRDRSSYNEQFF.

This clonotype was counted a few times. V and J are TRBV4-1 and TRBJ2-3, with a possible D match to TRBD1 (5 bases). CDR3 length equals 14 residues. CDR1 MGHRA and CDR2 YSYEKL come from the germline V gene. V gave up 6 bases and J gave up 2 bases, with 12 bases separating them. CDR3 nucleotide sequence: TGCGCCAGCAGTGACAGCGTCGACACAGATACGCAGTATTTT. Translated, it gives CASSDSVDTDTQYF.

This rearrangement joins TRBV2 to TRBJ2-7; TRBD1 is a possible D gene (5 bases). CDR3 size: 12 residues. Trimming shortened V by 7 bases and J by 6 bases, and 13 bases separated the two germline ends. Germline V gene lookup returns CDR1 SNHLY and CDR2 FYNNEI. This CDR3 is CASNRQSREQYF. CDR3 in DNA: TGTGCCAGCAATAGACAGAGCCGCGAGCAGTACTTC.

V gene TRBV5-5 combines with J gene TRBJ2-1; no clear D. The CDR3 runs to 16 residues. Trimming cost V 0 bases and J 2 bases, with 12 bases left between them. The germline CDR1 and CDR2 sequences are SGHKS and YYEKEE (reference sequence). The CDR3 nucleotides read TGTGCCAGCAGCTTGGGGCTGAGTGGTGCCTACAATGAGCAGTTCTTC. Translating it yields CASSLGLSGAYNEQFF.

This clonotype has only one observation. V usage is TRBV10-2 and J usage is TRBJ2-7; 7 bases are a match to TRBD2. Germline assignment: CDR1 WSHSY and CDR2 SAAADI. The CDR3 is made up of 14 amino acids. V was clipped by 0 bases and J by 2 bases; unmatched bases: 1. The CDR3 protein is CASSESGLPYEQYF. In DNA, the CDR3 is TGCGCCAGCAGTGAGTCGGGACTACCCTACGAGCAGTACTTC.

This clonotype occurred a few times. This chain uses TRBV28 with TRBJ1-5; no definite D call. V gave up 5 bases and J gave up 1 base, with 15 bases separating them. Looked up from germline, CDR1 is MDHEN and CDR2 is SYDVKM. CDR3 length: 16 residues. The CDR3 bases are TGTGCCAGCAGTCCACCCTCCCCGGGAAGCAATCAGCCCCAGCATTTT. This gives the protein CASSPPSPGSNQPQHF.

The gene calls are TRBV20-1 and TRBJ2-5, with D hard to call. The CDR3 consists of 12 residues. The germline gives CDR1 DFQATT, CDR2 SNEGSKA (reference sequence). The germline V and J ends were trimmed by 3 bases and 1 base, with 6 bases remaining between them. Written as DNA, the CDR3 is TGCAGTGCTAGTCCGGGCCAAGAGACCCAGTACTTC. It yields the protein CSASPGQETQYF.

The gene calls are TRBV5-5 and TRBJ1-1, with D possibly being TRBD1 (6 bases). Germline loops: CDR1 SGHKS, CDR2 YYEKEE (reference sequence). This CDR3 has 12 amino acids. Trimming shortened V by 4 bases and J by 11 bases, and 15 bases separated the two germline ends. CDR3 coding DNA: TGTGCCAGCAGCCCGACAGGCCGAGTGGCTTTCTTT. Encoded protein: CASSPTGRVAFF.

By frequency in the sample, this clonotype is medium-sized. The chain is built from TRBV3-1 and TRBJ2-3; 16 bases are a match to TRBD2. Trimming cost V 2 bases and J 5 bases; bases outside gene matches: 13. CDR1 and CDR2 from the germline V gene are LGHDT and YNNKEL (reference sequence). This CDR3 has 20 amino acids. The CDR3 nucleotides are TGTGCCAGCAGCCAAACCCTCCGAGCCGGGACTAGCGGGGGGGTAGATACGCAGTATTTT. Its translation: CASSQTLRAGTSGGVDTQYF.

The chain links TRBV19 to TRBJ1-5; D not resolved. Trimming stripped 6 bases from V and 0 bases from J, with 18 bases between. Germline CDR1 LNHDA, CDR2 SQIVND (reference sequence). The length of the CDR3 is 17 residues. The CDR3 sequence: CASRMDGRAYSNQPQHF. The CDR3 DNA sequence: TGTGCCAGTAGGATGGACGGGCGGGCCTATAGCAATCAGCCCCAGCATTTT.

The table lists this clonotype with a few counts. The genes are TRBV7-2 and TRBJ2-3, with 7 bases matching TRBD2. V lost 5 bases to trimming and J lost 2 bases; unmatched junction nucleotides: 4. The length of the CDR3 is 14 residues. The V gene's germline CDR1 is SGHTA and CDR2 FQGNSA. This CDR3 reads CASSLKRDTDTQYF. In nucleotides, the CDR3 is TGTGCCAGCAGCCTAAAGCGGGACACAGATACGCAGTATTTT.

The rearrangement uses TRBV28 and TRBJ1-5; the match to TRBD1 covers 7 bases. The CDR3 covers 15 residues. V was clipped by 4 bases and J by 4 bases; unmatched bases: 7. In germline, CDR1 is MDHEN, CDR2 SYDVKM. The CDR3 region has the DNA TGTGCCAGCAGTTACCGGGACAGACTGAATCAGCCCCAGCATTTT. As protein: CASSYRDRLNQPQHF.

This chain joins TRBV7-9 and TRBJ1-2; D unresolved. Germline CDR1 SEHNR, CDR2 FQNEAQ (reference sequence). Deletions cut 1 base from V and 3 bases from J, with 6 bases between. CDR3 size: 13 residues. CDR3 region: CASSLVGDYGYTF. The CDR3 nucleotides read TGTGCCAGCAGCTTAGTTGGGGACTATGGCTACACCTTC.

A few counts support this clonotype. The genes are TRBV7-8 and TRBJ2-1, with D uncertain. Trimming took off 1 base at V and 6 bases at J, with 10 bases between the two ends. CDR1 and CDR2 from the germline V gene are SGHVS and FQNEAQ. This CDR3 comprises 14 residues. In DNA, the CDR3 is TGTGCCAGCAGCTTAGATGGGTCGGTCAATGAGCAGTTCTTC. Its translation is CASSLDGSVNEQFF.

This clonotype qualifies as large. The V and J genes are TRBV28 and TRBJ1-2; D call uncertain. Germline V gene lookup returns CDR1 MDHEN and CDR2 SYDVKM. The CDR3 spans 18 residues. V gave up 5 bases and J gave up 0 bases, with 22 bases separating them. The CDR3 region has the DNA TGTGCCAGCAGTCCTAGGATGGGCGGGCTCCCGTCTAACTATGGCTACACCTTC. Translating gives CASSPRMGGLPSNYGYTF.

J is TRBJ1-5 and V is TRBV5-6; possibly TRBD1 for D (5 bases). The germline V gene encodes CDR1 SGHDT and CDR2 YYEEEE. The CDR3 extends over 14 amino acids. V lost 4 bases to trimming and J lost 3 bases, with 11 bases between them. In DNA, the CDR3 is TGTGCCAGCAGCATAGGGGAAGACAATCAGCCCCAGCATTTT. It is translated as CASSIGEDNQPQHF.

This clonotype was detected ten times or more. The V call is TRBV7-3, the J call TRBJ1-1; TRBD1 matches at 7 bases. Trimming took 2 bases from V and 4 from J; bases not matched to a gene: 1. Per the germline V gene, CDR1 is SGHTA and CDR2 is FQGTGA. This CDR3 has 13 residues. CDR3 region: CASSLYRGTEAFF. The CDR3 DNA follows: TGTGCCAGCAGCTTATACAGGGGCACTGAAGCTTTCTTT.

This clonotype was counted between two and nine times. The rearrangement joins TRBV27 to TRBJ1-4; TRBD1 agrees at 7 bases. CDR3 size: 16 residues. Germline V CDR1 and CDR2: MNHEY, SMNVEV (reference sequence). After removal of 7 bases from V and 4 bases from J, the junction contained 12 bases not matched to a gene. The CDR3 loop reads CASTITGAWRNEKLFF. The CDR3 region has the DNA TGTGCCAGCACCATTACAGGGGCTTGGCGTAATGAAAAACTGTTTTTT.

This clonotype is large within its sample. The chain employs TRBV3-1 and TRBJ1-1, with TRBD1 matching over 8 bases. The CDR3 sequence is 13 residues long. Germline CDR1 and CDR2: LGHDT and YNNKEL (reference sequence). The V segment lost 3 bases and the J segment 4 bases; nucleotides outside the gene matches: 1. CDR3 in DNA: TGTGCCAGCAGCCACAGGGGGCTCACTGAAGCTTTCTTT. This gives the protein CASSHRGLTEAFF.

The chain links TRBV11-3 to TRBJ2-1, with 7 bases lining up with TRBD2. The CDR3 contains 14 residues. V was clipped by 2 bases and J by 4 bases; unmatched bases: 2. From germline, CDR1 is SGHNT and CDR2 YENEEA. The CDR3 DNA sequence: TGTGCCAGCAGCTTACGGGGGGAGTACAATGAGCAGTTCTTC. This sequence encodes CASSLRGEYNEQFF.

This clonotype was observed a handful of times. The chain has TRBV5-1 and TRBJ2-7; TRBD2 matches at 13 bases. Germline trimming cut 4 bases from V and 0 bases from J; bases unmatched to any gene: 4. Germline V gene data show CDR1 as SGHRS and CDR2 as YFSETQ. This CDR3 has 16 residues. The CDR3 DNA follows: TGCGCCAGCAGCCGGGGACTAGCGGGGAGCTCCTACGAGCAGTACTTC. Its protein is CASSRGLAGSSYEQYF.

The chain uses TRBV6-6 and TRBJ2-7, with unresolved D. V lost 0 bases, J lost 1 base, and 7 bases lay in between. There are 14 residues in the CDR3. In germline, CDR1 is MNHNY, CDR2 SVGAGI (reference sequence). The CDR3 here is CASSYSDGSYEQYF. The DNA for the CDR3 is TGTGCCAGCAGTTACTCCGACGGATCCTACGAGCAGTACTTC.

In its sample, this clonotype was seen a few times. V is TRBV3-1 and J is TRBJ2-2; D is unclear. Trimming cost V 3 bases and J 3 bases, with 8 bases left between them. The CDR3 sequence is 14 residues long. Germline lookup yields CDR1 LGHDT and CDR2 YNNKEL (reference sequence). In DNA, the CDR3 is TGTGCCAGCAGCCAGGGGTCCTACACCGGGGAGCTGTTTTTT. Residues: CASSQGSYTGELFF.

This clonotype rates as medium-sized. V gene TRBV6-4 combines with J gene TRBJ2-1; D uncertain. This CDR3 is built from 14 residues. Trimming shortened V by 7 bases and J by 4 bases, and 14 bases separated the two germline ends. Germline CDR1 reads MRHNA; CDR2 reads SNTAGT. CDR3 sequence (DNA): TGTGCCAGCAAGCAGCAGGCCCGTTACAATGAGCAGTTCTTC. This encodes CASKQQARYNEQFF.

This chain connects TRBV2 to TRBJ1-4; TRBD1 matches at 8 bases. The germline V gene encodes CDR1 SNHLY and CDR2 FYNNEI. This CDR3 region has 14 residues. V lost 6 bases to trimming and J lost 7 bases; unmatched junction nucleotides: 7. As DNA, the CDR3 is TGTGCCAGCAGAGAGGACAGGGTGGTTGAAAAACTGTTTTTT. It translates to CASREDRVVEKLFF.

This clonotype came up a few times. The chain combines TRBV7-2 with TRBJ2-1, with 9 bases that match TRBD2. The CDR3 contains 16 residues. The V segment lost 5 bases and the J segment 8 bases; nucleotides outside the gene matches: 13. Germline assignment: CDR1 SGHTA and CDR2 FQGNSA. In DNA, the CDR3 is TGTGCCAGCAGCCCGGGACCTGGACTAGCGTGGGATGAGCAGTTCTTC. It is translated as CASSPGPGLAWDEQFF.